This T cell receptor (beta chain) was observed in a study of blood T cells in healthy people across ages. Sample-barcoded 5' priming and a J-beta primer mix drove a second PCR of about 6 to 12 cycles. TCRdb used MiXCR to reprocess the 5' RACE reads, holding one entry per CDR3 protein. The sample lists hundreds of thousands of distinct CDR3 sequences, approximately 48% seen once, with around 21% in the top ten. As regards this clonotype: Its antigen remains unknown.

Points from the study as a whole: Older age coincided with a roughly linear decline in TCR beta diversity per million T cells.

There are 13 residues in the CDR3. CDR1 SEHNR and CDR2 FQNEAQ come from the germline V gene (reference sequence). Trimming cost V 5 bases and J 5 bases, with 12 bases left between them. Investigators took about 10 milliliters of peripheral blood from every donor. Source material: blood. This sequence originates from a man in his sixties in good health. The chain has TRBV7-9 and TRBJ2-5; D gene unclear. CDR3 sequence (DNA): TGTGCCAGCAGCCTTACCCAGGTCGAGACCCAGTACTTC. The encoded protein is CASSLTQVETQYF.